A single sample is the source of the 10 T cell receptor beta chains below, sequenced in a study of blood T cell repertoires in COVID-19. Libraries were prepared by immunoSEQ multiplex PCR; TCRdb keeps only in-frame clonotypes and omits some of them. The data show about 250,000 clones, with around 85% seen just once and 8.9% held by the top ten. Sequencing was performed on peripheral blood. The source of these receptors is a man older than 75 with acute or convalescent COVID-19.

The chain combines TRBV19 with TRBJ1-4; 7 positions agree with TRBD1. Losses at the gene ends were 4 bases for V and 3 bases for J; bases not matched to a gene: 5. The CDR3 loop spans 15 amino acids. CDR1 and CDR2 (germline): LNHDA, SQIVND (reference sequence). The CDR3, as DNA: TGTGCCAGTAGTAAACCGGGACAGTCTAATGAAAAACTGTTTTTT. It specifies CASSKPGQSNEKLFF. Looking up the rest from reference TRBV19 and TRBJ1-4 gives the full variable domain: DGGITQSPKYLFRKEGQNVTLSCEQNLNHDAMYWYRQDPGQGLRLIYYSQIVNDFQKGDIAEGYSVSREKKESFPLTVTSAQKNPTAFYLCASSKPGQSNEKLFFGSGTQLSVL.

This chain links TRBV5-4 with TRBJ1-2, with D perhaps matching TRBD1 (5 bases). The CDR3 has 14 residues. V lost 0 bases and J 3 bases, leaving 9 bases between the germline ends. Germline-derived CDR1 and CDR2 are SGHNT and YYREEE (reference sequence). The CDR3 protein is CASSLVGADYGYTF. Here the CDR3 DNA reads TGTGCCAGCAGCTTGGTAGGGGCGGACTATGGCTACACCTTC.

The chain combines TRBV6-5 with TRBJ2-5; 9 positions agree with TRBD1. The CDR3 extends over 13 amino acids. Looked up from germline, CDR1 is MNHEY and CDR2 is SVGAGI. J gave up 4 bases and V 6 bases, and 3 bases lay outside the gene matches. CDR3 sequence reads: CASRTGGRETQYF. Written as DNA, the CDR3 is TGTGCCAGCAGGACAGGGGGACGAGAGACCCAGTACTTC.

The V gene is TRBV27, the J gene TRBJ1-6; perhaps TRBD1 as D (6 bases). The CDR3 is 12 amino acids. The V end was cut by 8 bases, the J end by 8 bases, with 10 bases between. Germline V CDR1 and CDR2: MNHEY, SMNVEV (reference sequence). The CDR3 is CASQDRDSPLHF. The CDR3 nucleotides are TGTGCCAGCCAGGACAGAGATTCACCCCTCCACTTT.

The chain couples TRBV9 to TRBJ1-1; tentatively, D is TRBD1 (5 bases). This CDR3 region has 14 residues. Deletions cut 0 bases from V and 2 bases from J, with 8 bases between. The V gene's germline CDR1 is SGDLS and CDR2 YYNGEE. CDR3 sequence (DNA): TGTGCCAGCAGCGTAGACGGGGGAAACACTGAAGCTTTCTTT. Protein: CASSVDGGNTEAFF.

V gene TRBV5-1 combines with J gene TRBJ2-3; no clear D gene. The V end lost 3 bases, the J end lost 1 base, and 12 bases lay between the germline ends. The CDR3 covers 15 residues. Germline loops: CDR1 SGHRS, CDR2 YFSETQ. The CDR3 loop reads CASSSLVSGTDTQYF. For the CDR3, the DNA is TGCGCCAGCAGCTCCCTAGTATCGGGCACAGATACGCAGTATTTT.

In its sample, this clone was seen a few times. The V call is TRBV18, the J call TRBJ1-6; no clear D. Germline CDR1 KGHSH, CDR2 LQKENI. Trimming shortened V by 3 bases and J by 9 bases, and 12 bases separated the two germline ends. This CDR3 has 14 residues. In nucleotides, the CDR3 is TGTGCCAGCTCACCCCTCGGAGACTCTTCACCCCTCCACTTT. Protein sequence: CASSPLGDSSPLHF.

J is TRBJ1-2 and V is TRBV6-4, with D perhaps TRBD1 (6 bases). Germline V gives CDR1 MRHNA, CDR2 SNTAGT. V was clipped by 5 bases and J by 2 bases, with 9 bases between them. CDR3 length: 13 amino acids. The CDR3 loop reads CASSPDRNYGYTF. Written as DNA, the CDR3 is TGTGCCAGCAGTCCCGACAGGAACTATGGCTACACCTTC.

The chain employs TRBV18 and TRBJ2-1, with a weak D call TRBD2 (5 bases). Germline assignment: CDR1 KGHSH and CDR2 LQKENI. CDR3 length: 16 residues. Trimming stripped 0 bases from V and 5 bases from J, with 14 bases between. Here the CDR3 DNA reads TGTGCCAGCTCACCACCACTCCGGGGAATGAACAATGAGCAGTTCTTC. Translated: CASSPPLRGMNNEQFF.

In nucleotides, the CDR3 is TGTGCCAGCAGCTTGGGCGGGGGGGCCGGCAATGAGCAGTTCTTC. Protein product: CASSLGGGAGNEQFF. This chain joins TRBV5-4 and TRBJ2-1; the match to TRBD2 covers 9 bases. The CDR3 spans 15 residues. Germline CDR1 SGHNT, CDR2 YYREEE (reference sequence). V lost 0 bases to trimming and J lost 6 bases; unmatched junction nucleotides: 4.